Sequencing of this T cell receptor beta chain was carried out in a study of regulatory T cells in long-lasting Graves disease. Researchers made TCR beta libraries by using iRepertoire HTBI primers and running Arm-PCR on CDR3 regions. TCRdb passed the multiplex PCR reads through MiXCR, listing each CDR3 protein once. This sample yields approximately 540,000 distinct CDR3 sequences, of which 12% are seen a single time; approximately 9.6% belongs to the top ten. This clonotype was recorded many times. The time point is: newly diagnosed GD, antithyroid drugs for less than 3 months. After RNA was extracted from PBMCs, the TCR library was made from it. V was clipped by 6 bases and J by 4 bases; unmatched bases: 11. This CDR3 has 16 amino acids. These data were likewise used in another study, on T cells in Graves' hyperthyroidism and ophthalmopathy. That paper states: HTBI primers were employed in a first-round RT-PCR of the TCR CDR3. The model anticipated ophthalmopathy a median 6.5 months pre-onset.

The chain uses TRBV12-3 or TRBV12-4 and TRBJ2-1; 8 bases agree with TRBD2. Specimen: peripheral blood mononuclear cells (PBMCs), collected at new diagnosis, from a patient treated with antithyroid drugs. The sequence derives from a woman aged 25-40 years with Graves disease. The CDR3 DNA follows: TGTGCCAGCAGATATACCGGGGGGGGGCTTTACAATGAGCAGTTCTTC. This gives the protein CASRYTGGGLYNEQFF.